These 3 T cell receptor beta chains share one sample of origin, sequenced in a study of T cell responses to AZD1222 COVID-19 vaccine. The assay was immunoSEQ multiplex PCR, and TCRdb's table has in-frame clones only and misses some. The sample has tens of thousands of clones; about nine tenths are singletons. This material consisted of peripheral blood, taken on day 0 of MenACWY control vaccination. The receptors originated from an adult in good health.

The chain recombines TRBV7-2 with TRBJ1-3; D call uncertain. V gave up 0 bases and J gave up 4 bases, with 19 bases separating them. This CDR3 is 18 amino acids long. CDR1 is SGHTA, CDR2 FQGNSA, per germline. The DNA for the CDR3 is TGTGCCAGCAGCTTAGCTATGGGTCTTACTATCACCGGAAACACCATATATTTT. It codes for CASSLAMGLTITGNTIYF.

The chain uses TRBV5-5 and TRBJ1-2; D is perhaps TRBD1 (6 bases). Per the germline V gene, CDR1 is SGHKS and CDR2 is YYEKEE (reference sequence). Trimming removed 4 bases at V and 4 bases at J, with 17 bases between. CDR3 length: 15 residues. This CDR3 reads CASSTGQPTLYGYTF. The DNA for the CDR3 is TGTGCCAGCAGCACCGGACAGCCTACTCTCTATGGCTACACCTTC.

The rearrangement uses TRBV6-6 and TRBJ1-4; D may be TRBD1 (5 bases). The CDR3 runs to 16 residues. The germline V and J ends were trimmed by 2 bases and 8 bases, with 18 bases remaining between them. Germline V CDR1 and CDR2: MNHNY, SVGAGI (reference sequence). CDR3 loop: CASSYVQAIKGEKLFF. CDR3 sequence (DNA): TGTGCCAGCAGTTACGTACAGGCGATCAAGGGGGAAAAACTGTTTTTT.